Following are 18 T cell receptor beta chains from one sample sequenced in a study of somatic mutations in cytotoxic T cells in rheumatoid arthritis (dated by TCRdb to the late 2010s). Library preparation was by the immunoSEQ multiplex PCR assay. TCRdb retrieved this table from immuneACCESS and kept in-frame rearrangements only. Not all clones are present; in checked studies, unresolved V genes account for under half, and no reason is known for the remainder. Present in this sample are roughly 30,000 clones, roughly four fifths of which were seen just once. In total, the top ten clones hold about 7.7% of the sample. Sequenced input: CD8+ T cells sorted from blood. The receptors originated from an adult with rheumatoid arthritis.

This clone was seen just once. The J gene is TRBJ2-5, the V gene TRBV7-3; D might be TRBD2 (5 bases). The germline CDR1 and CDR2 sequences are SGHTA and FQGTGA. The CDR3 has 14 residues. V was pared by 3 bases and J by 4 bases, with 12 bases between. CDR3 in amino acids: CASSFPLSVETQYF. The CDR3 DNA follows: TGTGCCAGCAGCTTTCCCCTTAGCGTAGAGACCCAGTACTTC.

This chain connects TRBV27 to TRBJ2-6; no clear D. This CDR3 is 15 amino acids long. Trimming shortened V by 5 bases and J by 0 bases, and 8 bases separated the two germline ends. Looked up from germline, CDR1 is MNHEY and CDR2 is SMNVEV (reference sequence). The chain's CDR3 is CASSLTPSGANVLTF. The CDR3 DNA reads as TGTGCCAGCAGTCTGACCCCCTCTGGGGCCAACGTCCTGACTTTC.

The J gene is TRBJ2-4, the V gene TRBV4-3, with a possible D match to TRBD1 (6 bases). V was trimmed by 1 base and J by 0 bases, leaving 19 bases between them. Germline V CDR1 and CDR2: LGHNA, YSLEER. The CDR3 totals 19 residues. CDR3 nucleotides: TGCGCCAGCAGCCAAGTCCTATTTGGACAGTCCTTAGCCAAAAACATTCAGTACTTC. It translates to CASSQVLFGQSLAKNIQYF.

This chain links TRBV7-9 with TRBJ2-7; D call uncertain. The germline V gene has CDR1 SEHNR and CDR2 FQNEAQ (reference sequence). The CDR3 has 16 amino acids. The V end was cut by 5 bases, the J end by 0 bases, with 17 bases between. The CDR3 DNA follows: TGTGCCAGCAGCCCGACGTTTGGCCGTAGCTCCTACGAGCAGTACTTC. Protein sequence: CASSPTFGRSSYEQYF.

The chain couples TRBV5-5 to TRBJ2-1; 12 nucleotides agree with TRBD2. The V and J ends lost 4 bases and 9 bases, in that order; junction bases with no gene match: 2. The CDR3 sequence is 13 residues long. Germline lookup yields CDR1 SGHKS and CDR2 YYEKEE (reference sequence). Here the CDR3 DNA reads TGTGCCAGCAGCCTACTAGCGGGGGGTGAGCAGTTCTTC. Translating it yields CASSLLAGGEQFF.

The count of this clone is one. This chain uses TRBV27 with TRBJ2-7; 7 nucleotides align to TRBD2. CDR3 length: 15 amino acids. Unmatched junction bases numbered 10, after V lost 5 bases and J lost 3 bases. Germline-derived CDR1 and CDR2 are MNHEY and SMNVEV (reference sequence). CDR3 amino acids: CASSPLGGNYYEQYF. The CDR3 DNA is TGTGCCAGCAGTCCCCTCGGGGGGAATTACTACGAGCAGTACTTC.

In its sample, this clone ranks as medium-sized (0.01 to 0.1%). The chain has TRBV6-5 and TRBJ2-7; 9 nucleotides match TRBD1. The CDR3 consists of 14 residues. The ends lost 10 bases at V and 0 bases at J; junction bases unmatched: 7. The germline V gene encodes CDR1 MNHEY and CDR2 SVGAGI. The CDR3 DNA is TGTGCCACTTCGCCGGGACAGGGCTCCTACGAGCAGTACTTC. Its protein product is CATSPGQGSYEQYF.

The chain uses TRBV13 and TRBJ1-5; the D is unclear. V lost 1 base and J 4 bases, leaving 5 bases between the germline ends. Germline-derived CDR1 and CDR2 are PRHDT and FYEKMQ (reference sequence). This CDR3 comprises 13 residues. As DNA, the CDR3 is TGTGCCAGCAGCTTAGCCCGGAATCAGCCCCAGCATTTT. This codes for CASSLARNQPQHF.

This chain links TRBV28 with TRBJ2-3; 9 bases match TRBD2. The trim removed 2 bases at V and 4 bases at J, leaving 4 bases unmatched. There are 15 residues in the CDR3. Germline V gene data show CDR1 as MDHEN and CDR2 as SYDVKM. The chain's CDR3 is CASSLEAGGADTQYF. CDR3 DNA sequence: TGTGCCAGCAGTTTAGAGGCGGGAGGGGCAGATACGCAGTATTTT. The full variable domain, in which reference TRBV28 and TRBJ2-3 provide the parts outside the CDR3, is DVKVTQSSRYLVKRTGEKVFLECVQDMDHENMFWYRQDPGLGLRLIYFSYDVKMKEKGDIPEGYSVSREKKERFSLILESASTNQTSMYLCASSLEAGGADTQYFGPGTRLTVL.

The chain uses TRBV11-3 and TRBJ2-3; the D is unclear. Germline values: CDR1 SGHNT, CDR2 YENEEA. With 2 bases removed from V and 1 base from J, the gap between germline ends came to 10 bases. CDR3 length equals 15 residues. The CDR3 loop reads CASSLPSVGTDTQYF. The CDR3 nucleotides are TGTGCCAGCAGCTTACCAAGCGTGGGCACAGATACGCAGTATTTT.

The rearrangement joins TRBV19 to TRBJ2-3; a possible D gene is TRBD2 (6 bases). V was shortened by 2 bases and J by 2 bases, with 11 bases between the two germline ends. The CDR3 consists of 15 residues. The germline V gene has CDR1 LNHDA and CDR2 SQIVND (reference sequence). The CDR3 DNA follows: TGTGCCAGTAGTATACGGGAGCGGAACACAGATACGCAGTATTTT. This translates into CASSIRERNTDTQYF. Filled out from reference TRBV19 and TRBJ2-3, the complete variable domain reads DGGITQSPKYLFRKEGQNVTLSCEQNLNHDAMYWYRQDPGQGLRLIYYSQIVNDFQKGDIAEGYSVSREKKESFPLTVTSAQKNPTAFYLCASSIRERNTDTQYFGPGTRLTVL.

The chain couples TRBV9 to TRBJ2-3, with 10 bases lining up with TRBD2. With V trimmed by 2 bases and J by 3 bases, 3 bases remained unmatched. The CDR3 runs to 15 residues. CDR1 SGDLS and CDR2 YYNGEE come from the germline V gene. The CDR3 protein is CASSVLAGATDTQYF. Here the CDR3 DNA reads TGTGCCAGCAGCGTTCTAGCGGGGGCGACAGATACGCAGTATTTT.

A few counts support this clone. V is TRBV7-9 and J is TRBJ2-2, with D maybe TRBD1 (5 bases). This CDR3 is 16 amino acids long. Germline V gene data show CDR1 as SEHNR and CDR2 as FQNEAQ (reference sequence). Between the trimmed V and J ends, which lost 5 bases and 1 base, there was a span of 14 bases. The CDR3 bases are TGTGCCAGCAGCCCCTGGGCAGGGATGAACACCGGGGAGCTGTTTTTT. Protein: CASSPWAGMNTGELFF.

The V gene is TRBV5-1, the J gene TRBJ2-7; 7 bases are shared with TRBD1. J gave up 6 bases and V 1 base, and 4 bases lay outside the gene matches. Per germline, CDR1 SGHRS and CDR2 YFSETQ. This CDR3 region has 13 residues. The CDR3 DNA follows: TGCGCCAGCAGCTTGACAGGGGCAGGCGAGCAGTACTTC. The encoded protein is CASSLTGAGEQYF.

This clone is a singleton in its sample. The CDR3 coding sequence is TGTGCCAGCAGCGTAGGACAAACCGGGGAGCTGTTTTTT. This translates into CASSVGQTGELFF. This rearrangement joins TRBV9 to TRBJ2-2, with D uncertain. CDR1 is SGDLS and CDR2 is YYNGEE in the germline V gene. V was cut by 0 bases and J by 5 bases, with 5 bases left in between. The CDR3 totals 13 residues.

The V gene is TRBV29-1, the J gene TRBJ2-3; D tentatively reads TRBD1 or TRBD2 (5 bases each). Trimming removed 6 bases from V and 0 bases from J, with 13 bases in between. The CDR3 has 14 amino acids. Germline V lookup: CDR1 SQVTM, CDR2 ANQGSEA. CDR3 in DNA: TGCAGCGTGGGGGACGGCGAGAGCACAGATACGCAGTATTTT. This encodes CSVGDGESTDTQYF.

The gene calls are TRBV7-2 and TRBJ1-2; no firm D call. V lost 5 bases, J lost 5 bases, and 15 bases lay in between. CDR3 length: 14 amino acids. Germline V gene sequence: CDR1 SGHTA, CDR2 FQGNSA. The CDR3 loop is CASSPASGMYGYTF. CDR3 nucleotides: TGTGCCAGCAGCCCCGCTTCGGGCATGTATGGCTACACCTTC.

V is TRBV7-9 and J is TRBJ2-1; tentative D call: TRBD2 (5 bases). This CDR3 is built from 15 residues. Germline assignment: CDR1 SEHNR and CDR2 FQNEAQ (reference sequence). Trimming took off 5 bases at V and 0 bases at J, with 11 bases between the two ends. The CDR3 DNA follows: TGTGCCAGCAGCAGCACGGGGAGCTCCTACAATGAGCAGTTCTTC. Translation: CASSSTGSSYNEQFF. Full variable domain (remainder filled in from reference TRBV7-9 and TRBJ2-1): DTGVSQNPRHKITKRGQNVTFRCDPISEHNRLYWYRQTLGQGPEFLTYFQNEAQLEKSRLLSDRFSAERPKGSFSTLEIQRTEQGDSAMYLCASSSTGSSYNEQFFGPGTRLTVL.